Shown below are 21 T cell receptor beta chains from a single sample sequenced in a study of shared clonotypes between healthy human individuals. Generated by immunoSEQ multiplex PCR, the TCRdb table keeps only in-frame clones and is missing some. The table includes 1,500,000 or so clones, more than 95% detected once. Sequencing was done on a sample of naive CD4+ T cells sorted from blood. As for subset: CD45RA+ positively selected. Receptors were obtained from a man between 25 and 39 years old in good health.

The gene calls are TRBV25-1 and TRBJ2-1; TRBD2 matches at 8 bases. Trimming removed 4 bases from V and 7 bases from J; junction bases left unmatched: 12. The CDR3 length is 16 residues. Germline V CDR1 and CDR2: MGHDK, SYGVNS. The CDR3 loop reads CASSVTSGLGGNEQFF. The CDR3 bases are TGTGCCAGCAGTGTTACTAGCGGCTTGGGGGGTAATGAGCAGTTCTTC. Supplemented by reference TRBV25-1 and TRBJ2-1, the full variable domain reads EADIYQTPRYLVIGTGKKITLECSQTMGHDKMYWYQQDPGMELHLIHYSYGVNSTEKGDLSSESTVSRIRTEHFPLTLESARPSHTSQYLCASSVTSGLGGNEQFFGPGTRLTVL.

The rearrangement joins TRBV19 to TRBJ1-2; 7 nucleotides match TRBD1. The germline V gene has CDR1 LNHDA and CDR2 SQIVND (reference sequence). The CDR3 sequence is 14 residues long. V gave up 4 bases and J gave up 5 bases; unmatched junction bases: 7. The CDR3 spells CASSSLGTEYGYTF. Written as DNA, the CDR3 is TGTGCCAGTAGTAGTCTCGGGACAGAATATGGCTACACCTTC.

J is TRBJ1-1 and V is TRBV5-1; D perhaps matches TRBD1 (5 bases). Germline V CDR1 and CDR2: SGHRS, YFSETQ. Trimming stripped 0 bases from V and 3 bases from J, with 12 bases between. The CDR3 covers 15 residues. The CDR3 spells CASSLVGGEYTEAFF. The CDR3 DNA reads TGCGCCAGCAGCTTGGTGGGAGGGGAGTACACTGAAGCTTTCTTT.

The chain recombines TRBV5-6 with TRBJ2-7, with D maybe TRBD1 (5 bases). The CDR3 spans 14 residues. Looked up from germline, CDR1 is SGHDT and CDR2 is YYEEEE. V was clipped by 0 bases and J by 12 bases, with 19 bases between them. CDR3 DNA sequence: TGTGCCAGCAGCTTGGGACAGACGACGAATGTGGGGTACTTC. Protein sequence: CASSLGQTTNVGYF.

J is TRBJ2-1 and V is TRBV19; TRBD2 aligns across 7 bases. J lost 0 bases, V lost 4 bases, and 6 bases had no gene match. CDR1 LNHDA and CDR2 SQIVND come from the germline V gene (reference sequence). The CDR3 covers 16 residues. The CDR3 coding sequence is TGTGCCAGTAGTACACTAGCGCCTAGCTCCTACAATGAGCAGTTCTTC. Protein sequence: CASSTLAPSSYNEQFF.

The chain has TRBV29-1 and TRBJ2-2; 7 nucleotides match TRBD2. J lost 2 bases, V lost 4 bases, and 7 bases had no gene match. The CDR3 sequence is 15 residues long. Germline lookup yields CDR1 SQVTM and CDR2 ANQGSEA. CDR3 protein: CSVGYLAVNTGELFF. CDR3 nucleotides: TGCAGCGTTGGTTACCTAGCGGTTAACACCGGGGAGCTGTTTTTT.

This clone was seen just once. The chain couples TRBV7-2 to TRBJ1-2; TRBD1 matches at 10 bases. The CDR3 is made up of 18 amino acids. Trimming took 5 bases from V and 1 from J; bases not matched to a gene: 13. The germline CDR1 and CDR2 sequences are SGHTA and FQGNSA. CDR3 DNA: TGTGCCAGCAGCATACCGAAAGGGACAGGGGCGGGTAACTATGGCTACACCTTC. Protein: CASSIPKGTGAGNYGYTF.

The V and J genes are TRBV9 and TRBJ1-2; 8 bases line up with TRBD1. Germline V gives CDR1 SGDLS, CDR2 YYNGEE. The V gene end was trimmed by 4 bases and the J gene end by 4 bases; junction bases not matched to a gene: 9. This CDR3 contains 15 residues. The CDR3, as DNA: TGTGCCAGCAGCTCCTGGACAGGGACCTTCTATGGCTACACCTTC. It yields the protein CASSSWTGTFYGYTF.

The V and J genes are TRBV28 and TRBJ2-5, with a tentative D call TRBD1 (7 bases). This CDR3 contains 15 residues. CDR1 and CDR2 from the germline V gene are MDHEN and SYDVKM. V lost 2 bases and J 7 bases, leaving 17 bases between the germline ends. CDR3: CASSLRRGAVGTQYF. The CDR3 DNA sequence: TGTGCCAGCAGTTTACGCAGGGGGGCCGTCGGGACCCAGTACTTC.

V usage is TRBV7-9 and J usage is TRBJ2-7, with D possibly being TRBD2 (6 bases). Germline V lookup: CDR1 SEHNR, CDR2 FQNEAQ (reference sequence). V was pared by 4 bases and J by 7 bases, with 23 bases between. CDR3 length equals 16 residues. The CDR3 DNA sequence: TGTGCCAGCAGCTCCCCGCGGGGAATCTCCTACGAAGAGCAGTACTTC. As protein: CASSSPRGISYEEQYF.

V is TRBV19 and J is TRBJ1-2; weak D call: TRBD1 (6 bases). The V gene lost 3 bases and the J gene lost 8 bases, with 16 bases spanning the gap. Germline CDR1 LNHDA, CDR2 SQIVND (reference sequence). CDR3 length: 14 residues. This CDR3 is CASSIQNRVRGYTF. CDR3 nucleotides: TGTGCCAGTAGTATCCAAAACAGGGTGCGGGGCTACACCTTC.

On this clone itself: Other DNA sequences of this sample code for an identical CDR3. The chain's CDR3 is CASSPGTGSNQPQHF. As DNA, the CDR3 is TGCGCCAGCAGCCCGGGGACGGGTAGCAATCAGCCCCAGCATTTT. The V call is TRBV5-1, the J call TRBJ1-5; possibly TRBD1 for D (5 bases). CDR3 length equals 15 residues. Between the trimmed V and J ends, which lost 4 bases and 0 bases, there was a span of 11 bases. The germline V gene has CDR1 SGHRS and CDR2 YFSETQ.

The chain uses TRBV19 and TRBJ2-3, with a possible D match to TRBD2 (5 bases). Germline CDR1 and CDR2: LNHDA and SQIVND (reference sequence). Trimming cost V 6 bases and J 3 bases, with 16 bases left between them. This CDR3 spans 15 amino acids. The CDR3 sequence: CASRVSSVRTDTQYF. CDR3 coding DNA: TGTGCCAGTAGAGTAAGTAGCGTTCGGACAGATACGCAGTATTTT.

This chain links TRBV9 with TRBJ2-2; D is unresolved. This CDR3 is 16 amino acids long. V was pared by 0 bases and J by 4 bases, with 13 bases between. The germline CDR1 and CDR2 sequences are SGDLS and YYNGEE. For the CDR3, the DNA is TGTGCCAGCAGCGTAGCGAACTCTCGAGGCACCGGGGAGCTGTTTTTT. As protein: CASSVANSRGTGELFF.

The rearrangement uses TRBV6-1 and TRBJ2-1; D could derive from TRBD1 or TRBD2 (5 bases each). V lost 5 bases to trimming and J lost 8 bases, with 13 bases between them. CDR1 is MNHNS and CDR2 is SASEGT in the germline V gene. The CDR3 has 13 residues. The CDR3 sequence: CASSQGVYDEQFF. The CDR3 nucleotides read TGTGCCAGCAGTCAGGGAGTTTACGATGAGCAGTTCTTC.

This rearrangement joins TRBV5-4 to TRBJ2-7, with D perhaps TRBD1 or TRBD2 (6 bases each). The CDR3 runs to 13 residues. Germline V gives CDR1 SGHNT, CDR2 YYREEE (reference sequence). V was cut by 4 bases and J by 3 bases, with 11 bases left in between. CDR3 nucleotide sequence: TGTGCCAGCAGCCTGGGGGGCGACTACGAGCAGTACTTC. As protein: CASSLGGDYEQYF.

This clone came up once. This rearrangement joins TRBV5-5 to TRBJ1-2; 7 nucleotides align to TRBD1. Trimming at V came to 7 bases and at J to 2 bases, leaving 5 bases not matched to a gene. Germline V gene sequence: CDR1 SGHKS, CDR2 YYEKEE (reference sequence). This CDR3 region has 13 residues. CDR3 nucleotide sequence: TGTGCCAGCGCGGACAGGCTAAACTATGGCTACACCTTC. Its translation is CASADRLNYGYTF.

This chain links TRBV6-1 with TRBJ2-3; D may correspond to TRBD1 or TRBD2 (5 bases each). The germline gives CDR1 MNHNS, CDR2 SASEGT. The CDR3 sequence is 17 residues long. The V end lost 1 base, the J end lost 4 bases, and 18 bases lay between the germline ends. This chain's CDR3 is CASSEVRGASLSDTQYF. In DNA form, the CDR3 reads TGTGCCAGCAGTGAAGTGAGGGGAGCTAGTCTCTCAGATACGCAGTATTTT.

J is TRBJ1-2 and V is TRBV6-5; D not resolved. Germline V gene data show CDR1 as MNHEY and CDR2 as SVGAGI. The CDR3 has 12 amino acids. V was cut by 6 bases and J by 6 bases, with 11 bases left in between. The CDR3 loop is CASRGLSHGYTF. The CDR3 nucleotides are TGTGCCAGCAGGGGCCTTTCCCATGGCTACACCTTC.

V usage is TRBV10-3 and J usage is TRBJ2-5; D unclear. The J call may be wrong; the DNA end is better matched by TRBJ2-7. The germline gives CDR1 ENHRY, CDR2 SYGVKD. The CDR3 is made up of 15 amino acids. The CDR3 sequence: CAIGVSVGRDYEQYF. The CDR3 coding sequence is TGTGCCATCGGGGTTTCTGTCGGGCGAGACTACGAGCAGTACTTC.

The rearrangement links TRBV10-3 to TRBJ2-5, with D perhaps given as TRBD1 or TRBD2 (5 bases each). CDR1 is ENHRY, CDR2 SYGVKD, per germline. V was pared by 3 bases and J by 1 base, with 12 bases between. This CDR3 spans 15 amino acids. CDR3 loop: CAISDRDGIQETQYF. The CDR3 DNA sequence: TGTGCCATCAGTGATCGGGACGGAATCCAAGAGACCCAGTACTTC.